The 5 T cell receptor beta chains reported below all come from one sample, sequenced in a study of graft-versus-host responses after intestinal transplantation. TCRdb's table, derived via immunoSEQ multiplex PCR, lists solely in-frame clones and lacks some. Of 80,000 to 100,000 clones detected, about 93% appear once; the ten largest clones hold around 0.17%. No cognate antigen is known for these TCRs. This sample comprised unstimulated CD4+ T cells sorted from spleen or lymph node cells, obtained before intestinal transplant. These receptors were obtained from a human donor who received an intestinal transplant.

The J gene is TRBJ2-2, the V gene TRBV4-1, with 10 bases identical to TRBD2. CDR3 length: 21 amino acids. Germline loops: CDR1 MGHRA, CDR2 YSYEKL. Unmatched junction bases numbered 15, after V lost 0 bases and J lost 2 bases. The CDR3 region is CASSQEGRPASGSSNTGELFF. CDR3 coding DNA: TGCGCCAGCAGCCAAGAAGGTCGCCCGGCTAGCGGGAGTTCTAACACCGGGGAGCTGTTTTTT.

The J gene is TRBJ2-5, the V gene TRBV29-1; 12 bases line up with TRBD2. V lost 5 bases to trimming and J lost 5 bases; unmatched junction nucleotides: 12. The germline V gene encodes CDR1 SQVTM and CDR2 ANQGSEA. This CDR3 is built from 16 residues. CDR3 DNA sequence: TGCAGCGTTTCTAGCGGGGGGGCGGGGTTCGGGGAGACCCAGTACTTC. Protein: CSVSSGGAGFGETQYF.

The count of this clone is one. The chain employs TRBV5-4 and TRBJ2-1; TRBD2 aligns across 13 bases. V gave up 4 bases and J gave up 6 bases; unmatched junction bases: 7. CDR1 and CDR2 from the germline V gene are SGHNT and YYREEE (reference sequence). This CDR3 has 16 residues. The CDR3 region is CASSQTRTSGGNEQFF. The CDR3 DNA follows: TGTGCCAGCAGCCAGACCAGGACTAGCGGGGGCAATGAGCAGTTCTTC.

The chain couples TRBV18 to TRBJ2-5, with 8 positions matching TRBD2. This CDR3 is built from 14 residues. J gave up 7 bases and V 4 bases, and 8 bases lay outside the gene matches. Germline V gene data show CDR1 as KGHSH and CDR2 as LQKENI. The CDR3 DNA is TGTGCCAGCTCACGCGTTTCCGGGAGGGCGACCCAGTACTTC. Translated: CASSRVSGRATQYF.

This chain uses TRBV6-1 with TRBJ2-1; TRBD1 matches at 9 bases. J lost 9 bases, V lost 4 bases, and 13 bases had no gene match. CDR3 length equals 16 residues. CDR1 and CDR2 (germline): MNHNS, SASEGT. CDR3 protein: CASSGYPGTGTGEQFF. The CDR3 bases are TGTGCCAGCAGTGGATATCCCGGGACAGGGACGGGTGAGCAGTTCTTC.